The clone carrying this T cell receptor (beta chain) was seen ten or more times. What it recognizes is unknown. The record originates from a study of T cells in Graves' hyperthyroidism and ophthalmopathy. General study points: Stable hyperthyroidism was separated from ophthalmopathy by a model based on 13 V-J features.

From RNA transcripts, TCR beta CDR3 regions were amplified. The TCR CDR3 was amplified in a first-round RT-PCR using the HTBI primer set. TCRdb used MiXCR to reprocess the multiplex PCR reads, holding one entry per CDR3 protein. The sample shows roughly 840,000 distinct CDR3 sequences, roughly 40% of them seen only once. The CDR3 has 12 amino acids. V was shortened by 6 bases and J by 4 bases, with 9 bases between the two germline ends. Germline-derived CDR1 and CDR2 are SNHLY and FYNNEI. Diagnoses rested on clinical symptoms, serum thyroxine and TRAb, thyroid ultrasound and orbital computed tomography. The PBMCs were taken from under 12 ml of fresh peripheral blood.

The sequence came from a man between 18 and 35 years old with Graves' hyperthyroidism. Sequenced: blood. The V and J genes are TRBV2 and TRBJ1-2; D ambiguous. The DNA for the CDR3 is TGTGCCAGCAGCGACGATTCCTATGGCTACACCTTC. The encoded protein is CASSDDSYGYTF.